This T cell receptor (beta chain) was observed in a study of neurological immune-mediated disorders. TCRdb redid the calling of the 5' RACE reads with MiXCR, one entry per CDR3 protein. The profile shows tens of thousands of distinct CDR3 sequences, roughly 8.4% of them singletons. This sample's time point: longitudinal time-point 3. Trimming shortened V by 7 bases and J by 4 bases, and 20 bases separated the two germline ends. Germline V lookup: CDR1 SGHRS, CDR2 YFSETQ. The CDR3 is 15 residues long. This clonotype was found a few times. This TCR derives from a woman between 40 and 50 years old in good health. This chain uses TRBV5-1 with TRBJ2-5, with a tentative D call TRBD1 (5 bases). The sample was PBMCs. CDR3 in DNA: TGCGCCAGCCGCAACGCCTGGGGCCCGGGAGAGACCCAGTACTTC. This encodes CASRNAWGPGETQYF.